These 17 T cell receptor beta chains were all obtained from the same sample, sequenced in a study of shared clonotypes between healthy human individuals. TCRdb's copy holds only in-frame clones and misses some; the assay was immunoSEQ multiplex PCR. This table holds under 1,100,000 clones, 75% to 80% found once. Sequenced input: memory CD4+ T cells from PBMCs. Subset: CD45RA-negative fraction. The source is a man aged 18 to 35 in good health. Some clones in this sample may be carry-over from other donors' samples.

This chain joins TRBV6-1 and TRBJ2-2; TRBD1 matches 9 bases. Germline V gene data show CDR1 as MNHNS and CDR2 as SASEGT. The CDR3 is made up of 15 amino acids. Trimming removed 5 bases from V and 3 bases from J; junction bases left unmatched: 4. The DNA for the CDR3 is TGTGCCAGCAGTTCGGGACAGGGAGACACCGGGGAGCTGTTTTTT. Amino acid sequence: CASSSGQGDTGELFF.

This chain links TRBV7-6 with TRBJ2-1; the D gene is possibly TRBD1 (5 bases). Germline V gene data show CDR1 as SGHVS and CDR2 as FNYEAQ. This CDR3 has 13 residues. Between the trimmed V and J ends, which lost 0 bases and 7 bases, there was a span of 7 bases. The CDR3 protein is CASSLARQNEQFF. The CDR3 DNA follows: TGTGCCAGCAGCTTAGCCCGACAGAATGAGCAGTTCTTC.

This chain links TRBV6-1 with TRBJ2-5, with 7 bases fitting TRBD1. Germline V lookup: CDR1 MNHNS, CDR2 SASEGT. Unmatched junction bases numbered 12, after V lost 8 bases and J lost 9 bases. This CDR3 region has 13 residues. The CDR3 nucleotides read TGTGCCAGCGTTGATACAGGGGTCTCTGCCCAGTACTTC. Translation: CASVDTGVSAQYF.

The rearrangement uses TRBV4-1 and TRBJ2-1; TRBD1 is a possible D gene (6 bases). There are 16 residues in the CDR3. Deletions cut 1 base from V and 10 bases from J, with 20 bases between. The V gene's germline CDR1 is MGHRA and CDR2 YSYEKL. Here the CDR3 DNA reads TGCGCCAGCAGCCAAGGCCCTCGGACAGCCCCGGGAGAGCAGTTCTTC. It yields the protein CASSQGPRTAPGEQFF.

This chain joins TRBV27 and TRBJ2-6, with TRBD1 as a possible D gene (5 bases). Germline values: CDR1 MNHEY, CDR2 SMNVEV (reference sequence). The CDR3 is made up of 17 amino acids. With 9 bases removed from V and 2 bases from J, the gap between germline ends came to 20 bases. In DNA form, the CDR3 reads TGTGCCAGTCGAGGAGCAGGGATAAACCCTGGGGCCAACGTCCTGACTTTC. It is translated as CASRGAGINPGANVLTF.

This clone showed up just once. The rearrangement uses TRBV5-1 and TRBJ2-5, with no clear D. The closer fit of TRBJ2-7 to the DNA end suggests the J call may be wrong. Germline V gives CDR1 SGHRS, CDR2 YFSETQ. The CDR3 covers 14 residues. The CDR3 here is CASSDHDRSYEQYF. DNA of the CDR3: TGCGCCAGCAGCGATCACGACCGATCCTACGAGCAGTACTTC.

The chain employs TRBV2 and TRBJ1-1; perhaps TRBD1 as D (6 bases). Trimming shortened V by 3 bases and J by 6 bases, and 14 bases separated the two germline ends. The CDR3 sequence is 14 residues long. In germline, CDR1 is SNHLY, CDR2 FYNNEI. This chain's CDR3 is CASSERGAGAEAFF. CDR3 nucleotides: TGTGCCAGCAGTGAGAGGGGCGCAGGGGCTGAAGCTTTCTTT. Together with reference TRBV2 and TRBJ1-1, the CDR3 gives the full variable domain: EPEVTQTPSHQVTQMGQEVILRCVPISNHLYFYWYRQILGQKVEFLVSFYNNEISEKSEIFDDQFSVERPDGSNFTLKIRSTKLEDSAMYFCASSERGAGAEAFFGQGTRLTVV.

The rearrangement links TRBV19 to TRBJ1-1, with D unresolved. The CDR3 has 13 residues. In germline, CDR1 is LNHDA, CDR2 SQIVND (reference sequence). V was clipped by 4 bases and J by 4 bases, with 10 bases between them. DNA for the CDR3: TGTGCCAGTAGTAATATTCGAGGCACTGAAGCTTTCTTT. Its protein is CASSNIRGTEAFF.

This chain joins TRBV18 and TRBJ1-5; tentative D call: TRBD1 (6 bases). The CDR3 is made up of 15 amino acids. Deletions cut 1 base from V and 5 bases from J, with 12 bases between. The germline V gene has CDR1 KGHSH and CDR2 LQKENI. Written as DNA, the CDR3 is TGTGCCAGCTCACCACGGGCAGGGGCGGATCAGCCCCAGCATTTT. It translates to CASSPRAGADQPQHF.

The J gene is TRBJ2-1, the V gene TRBV28, with D possibly being TRBD1 or TRBD2 (6 bases each). Trimming left V 6 bases short and J 1 base short, with 13 bases between. This CDR3 has 15 amino acids. The germline V gene has CDR1 MDHEN and CDR2 SYDVKM. CDR3: CASRGGTLSYNEQFF. For the CDR3, the DNA is TGTGCCAGCAGAGGGGGGACCCTTTCCTACAATGAGCAGTTCTTC.

The gene calls are TRBV5-4 and TRBJ2-5; D is uncertain. This CDR3 comprises 13 residues. V lost 0 bases and J 3 bases, leaving 6 bases between the germline ends. Germline CDR1 reads SGHNT; CDR2 reads YYREEE (reference sequence). The CDR3 nucleotides are TGTGCCAGCAGCTTGGCGTCAAAAGAGACCCAGTACTTC. Residues: CASSLASKETQYF.

The rearrangement uses TRBV7-3 and TRBJ2-1, with 7 bases identical to TRBD1. The CDR3 covers 15 residues. Germline V gene data show CDR1 as SGHTA and CDR2 as FQGTGA. V lost 5 bases, J lost 0 bases, and 4 bases stayed unmatched. CDR3 sequence reads: CASSPDRSSYNEQFF. CDR3 in DNA: TGTGCCAGCAGCCCGGACAGGAGCTCCTACAATGAGCAGTTCTTC.

The rearrangement links TRBV28 to TRBJ1-2; TRBD1 might be the D (6 bases). The CDR3 has 15 amino acids. Trimming removed 8 bases at V and 4 bases at J, with 20 bases between. From germline, CDR1 is MDHEN and CDR2 SYDVKM. In nucleotides, the CDR3 is TGTGCCAGCGCAGGCCACAGGGCCTCGGGCTATGGCTACACCTTC. This sequence encodes CASAGHRASGYGYTF.

This clone has ten or more counts. V usage is TRBV29-1 and J usage is TRBJ2-3; no firm D call. Trimming shortened V by 3 bases and J by 4 bases, and 8 bases separated the two germline ends. CDR3 length equals 12 residues. Germline V gives CDR1 SQVTM, CDR2 ANQGSEA. The CDR3 DNA is TGCAGCGTTGACAGCTGGCCAGATACGCAGTATTTT. It yields the protein CSVDSWPDTQYF.

This sequence joins TRBV9 and TRBJ2-3; the match to TRBD2 covers 12 bases. The CDR3 loop spans 17 amino acids. V lost 3 bases, J lost 8 bases, and 13 bases stayed unmatched. Germline CDR1 SGDLS, CDR2 YYNGEE. The CDR3, as DNA: TGTGCCAGCAGCGAGAGACCGAGACTAGCGGGAGTGGGTACGCAGTATTTT. It is translated as CASSERPRLAGVGTQYF.

Many counts were recorded for this clone. CDR3 in DNA: TGTGCCAGCAGCGTAGTTATTAGCGATAGCTCCTACAATGAGCAGTTCTTC. Translated, it gives CASSVVISDSSYNEQFF. The V and J genes are TRBV9 and TRBJ2-1; possible D gene TRBD2, 5 bases. Germline V gives CDR1 SGDLS, CDR2 YYNGEE. This CDR3 spans 17 amino acids. V dropped 0 bases and J dropped 0 bases, with 13 bases sitting between them.

Ten or more counts support this clone. This chain connects TRBV19 to TRBJ1-1; D unresolved. The CDR3 consists of 14 residues. Deletions cut 3 bases from V and 2 bases from J, with 10 bases between. The germline gives CDR1 LNHDA, CDR2 SQIVND (reference sequence). This CDR3 is CASSIQRGNTEAFF. The CDR3 bases are TGTGCCAGTAGTATTCAGCGAGGAAACACTGAAGCTTTCTTT.